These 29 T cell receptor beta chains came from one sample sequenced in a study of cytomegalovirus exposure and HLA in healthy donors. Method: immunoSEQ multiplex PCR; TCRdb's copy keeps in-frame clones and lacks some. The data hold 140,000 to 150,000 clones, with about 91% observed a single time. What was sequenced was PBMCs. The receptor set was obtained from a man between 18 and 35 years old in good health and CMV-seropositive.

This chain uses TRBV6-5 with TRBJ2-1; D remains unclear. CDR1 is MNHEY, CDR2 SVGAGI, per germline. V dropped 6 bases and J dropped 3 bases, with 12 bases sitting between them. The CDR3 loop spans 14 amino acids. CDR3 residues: CASSISRSYNEQFF. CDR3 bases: TGTGCCAGCAGCATTTCGCGGAGCTACAATGAGCAGTTCTTC.

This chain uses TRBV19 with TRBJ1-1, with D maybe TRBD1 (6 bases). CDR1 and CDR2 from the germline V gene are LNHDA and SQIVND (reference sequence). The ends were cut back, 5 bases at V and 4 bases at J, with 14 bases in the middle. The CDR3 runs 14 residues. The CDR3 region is CASSSYRDGTEAFF. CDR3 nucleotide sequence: TGTGCCAGTAGTTCCTACAGGGATGGCACTGAAGCTTTCTTT.

DNA for the CDR3: TGTGCCAGCAGTTTGGTTGCGGGACGGTTCGAGCAGTACTTC. This gives the protein CASSLVAGRFEQYF. The J gene is TRBJ2-7, the V gene TRBV28; possibly TRBD2 for D (6 bases). V was clipped by 3 bases and J by 6 bases, with 15 bases between them. Germline CDR1 MDHEN, CDR2 SYDVKM. The CDR3 loop spans 14 amino acids.

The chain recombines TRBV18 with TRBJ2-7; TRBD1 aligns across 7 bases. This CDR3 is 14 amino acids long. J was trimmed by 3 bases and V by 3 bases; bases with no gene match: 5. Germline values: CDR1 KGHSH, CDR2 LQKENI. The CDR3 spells CASSPGTEYYEQYF. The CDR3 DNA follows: TGTGCCAGCTCACCTGGGACAGAATACTACGAGCAGTACTTC.

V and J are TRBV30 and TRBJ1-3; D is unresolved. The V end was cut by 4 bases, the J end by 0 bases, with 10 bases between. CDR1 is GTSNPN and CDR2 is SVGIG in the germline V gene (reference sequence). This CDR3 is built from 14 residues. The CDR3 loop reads CAWTSLRSGNTIYF. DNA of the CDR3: TGTGCCTGGACCTCTCTCCGCTCTGGAAACACCATATATTTT.

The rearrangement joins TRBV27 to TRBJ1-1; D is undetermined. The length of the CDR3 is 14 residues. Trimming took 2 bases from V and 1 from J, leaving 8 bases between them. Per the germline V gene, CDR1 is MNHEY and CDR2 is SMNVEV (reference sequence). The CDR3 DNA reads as TGTGCCAGCAGTTTAGCGGCGAAGAACACTGAAGCTTTCTTT. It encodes CASSLAAKNTEAFF.

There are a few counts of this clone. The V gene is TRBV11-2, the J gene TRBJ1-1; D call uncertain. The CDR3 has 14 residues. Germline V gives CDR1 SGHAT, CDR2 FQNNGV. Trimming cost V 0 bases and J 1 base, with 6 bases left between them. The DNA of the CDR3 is TGTGCCAGCAGCTTAGAGAACAGGAACACTGAAGCTTTCTTT. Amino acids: CASSLENRNTEAFF.

CDR3 loop: CASSSGLVSPEQFF. The DNA for the CDR3 is TGTGCCAGCAGCTCAGGACTGGTTTCTCCGGAGCAGTTCTTC. The V and J genes are TRBV5-4 and TRBJ2-1; a possible D gene is TRBD2 (5 bases). V was clipped by 3 bases and J by 10 bases, with 17 bases between them. The CDR3 is 14 residues long. Germline V gene lookup returns CDR1 SGHNT and CDR2 YYREEE (reference sequence).

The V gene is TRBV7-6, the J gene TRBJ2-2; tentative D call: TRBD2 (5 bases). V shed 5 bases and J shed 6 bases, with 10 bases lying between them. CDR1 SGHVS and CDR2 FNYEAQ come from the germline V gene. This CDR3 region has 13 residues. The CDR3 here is CASSPGVPGELFF. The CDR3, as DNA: TGTGCCAGCAGCCCCGGGGTGCCCGGGGAGCTGTTTTTT.

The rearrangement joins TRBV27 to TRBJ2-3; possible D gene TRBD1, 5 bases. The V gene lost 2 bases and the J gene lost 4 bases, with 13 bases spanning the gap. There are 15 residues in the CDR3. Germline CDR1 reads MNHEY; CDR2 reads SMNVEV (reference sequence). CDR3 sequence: CASSLRWGLPDTQYF. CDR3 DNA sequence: TGTGCCAGCAGTTTAAGGTGGGGCCTGCCAGATACGCAGTATTTT.

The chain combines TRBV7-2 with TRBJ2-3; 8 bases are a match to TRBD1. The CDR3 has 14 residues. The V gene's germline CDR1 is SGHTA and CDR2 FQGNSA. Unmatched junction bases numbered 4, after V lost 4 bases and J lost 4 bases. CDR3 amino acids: CASSSGQVADTQYF. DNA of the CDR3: TGTGCCAGCAGCTCGGGACAGGTTGCAGATACGCAGTATTTT.

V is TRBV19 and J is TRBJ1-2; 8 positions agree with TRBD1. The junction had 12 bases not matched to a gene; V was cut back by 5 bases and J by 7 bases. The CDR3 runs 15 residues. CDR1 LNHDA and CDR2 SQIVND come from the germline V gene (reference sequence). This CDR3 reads CASSALTGARGGYTF. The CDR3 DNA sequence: TGTGCCAGTAGTGCCTTGACAGGGGCACGGGGTGGCTACACCTTC.

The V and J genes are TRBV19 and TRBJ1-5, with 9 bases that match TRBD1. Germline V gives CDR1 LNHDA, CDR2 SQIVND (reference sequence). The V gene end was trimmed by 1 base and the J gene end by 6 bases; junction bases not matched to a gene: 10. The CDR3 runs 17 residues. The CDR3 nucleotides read TGTGCCAGTAGTATAGGGAGGCGGGGACAGGGACGTCAGCCCCAGCATTTT. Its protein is CASSIGRRGQGRQPQHF.

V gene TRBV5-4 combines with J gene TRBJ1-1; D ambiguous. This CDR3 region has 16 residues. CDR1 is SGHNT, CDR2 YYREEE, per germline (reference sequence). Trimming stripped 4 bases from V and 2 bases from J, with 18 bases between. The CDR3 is CASSPGPGAANTEAFF. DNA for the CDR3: TGTGCCAGCAGCCCCGGCCCCGGAGCAGCCAACACTGAAGCTTTCTTT.

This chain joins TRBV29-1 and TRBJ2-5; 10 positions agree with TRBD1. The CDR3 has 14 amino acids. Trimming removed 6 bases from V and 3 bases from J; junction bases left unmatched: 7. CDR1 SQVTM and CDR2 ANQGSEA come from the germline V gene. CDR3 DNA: TGCAGCGTGGTTAGGACAGGGGGTGAAGAGACCCAGTACTTC. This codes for CSVVRTGGEETQYF.

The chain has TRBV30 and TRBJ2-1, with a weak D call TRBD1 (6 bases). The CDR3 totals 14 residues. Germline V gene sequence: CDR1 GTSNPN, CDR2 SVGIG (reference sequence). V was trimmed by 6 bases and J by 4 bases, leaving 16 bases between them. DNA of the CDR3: TGTGCCTGCCAGGGGACATACCTTTACAATGAGCAGTTCTTC. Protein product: CACQGTYLYNEQFF.

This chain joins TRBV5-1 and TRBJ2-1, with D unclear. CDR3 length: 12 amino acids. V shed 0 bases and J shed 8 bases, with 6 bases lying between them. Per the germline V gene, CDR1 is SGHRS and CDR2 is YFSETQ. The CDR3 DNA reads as TGCGCCAGCAGCTTGGTTGAGGATGAGCAGTTCTTC. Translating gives CASSLVEDEQFF.

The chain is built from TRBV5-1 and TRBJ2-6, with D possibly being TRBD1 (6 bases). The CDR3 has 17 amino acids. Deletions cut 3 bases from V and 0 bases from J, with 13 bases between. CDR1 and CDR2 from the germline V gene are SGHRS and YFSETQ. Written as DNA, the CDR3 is TGCGCCAGCAGCTGGACAGCCTCGAGCTCTGGGGCCAACGTCCTGACTTTC. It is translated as CASSWTASSSGANVLTF.

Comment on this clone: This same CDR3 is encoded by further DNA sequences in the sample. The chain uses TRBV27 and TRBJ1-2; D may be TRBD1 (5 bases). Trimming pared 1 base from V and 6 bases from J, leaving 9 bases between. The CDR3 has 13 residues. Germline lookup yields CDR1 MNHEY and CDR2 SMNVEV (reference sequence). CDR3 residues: CASSLLGGDGYTF. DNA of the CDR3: TGTGCCAGCAGTTTATTGGGGGGGGATGGCTACACCTTC.

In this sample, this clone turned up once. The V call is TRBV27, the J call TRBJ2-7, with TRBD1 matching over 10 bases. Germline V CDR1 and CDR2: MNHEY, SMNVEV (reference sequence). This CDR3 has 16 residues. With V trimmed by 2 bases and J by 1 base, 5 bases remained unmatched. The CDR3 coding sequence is TGTGCCAGCAGTTTAACCGGACAGGGGGAGTCCTACGAGCAGTACTTC. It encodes CASSLTGQGESYEQYF.

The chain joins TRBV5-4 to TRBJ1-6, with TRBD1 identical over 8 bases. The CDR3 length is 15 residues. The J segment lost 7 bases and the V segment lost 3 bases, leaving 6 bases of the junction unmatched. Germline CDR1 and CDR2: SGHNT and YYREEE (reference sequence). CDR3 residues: CASSSLTGGNSPLHF. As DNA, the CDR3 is TGTGCCAGCAGCTCCCTTACAGGGGGGAATTCACCCCTCCACTTT.

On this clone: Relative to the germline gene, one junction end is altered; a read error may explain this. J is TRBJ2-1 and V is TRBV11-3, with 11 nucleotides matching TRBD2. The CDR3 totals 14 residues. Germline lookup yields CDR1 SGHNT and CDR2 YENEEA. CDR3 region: CASSLAGGRAEQFF. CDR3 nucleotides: TGTGCCAGCAGTTTAGCGGGGGGGCGGGCTGAGCAGTTCTTC.

The DNA of the CDR3 is TGTGCCAGCAGCTCGGGGGGGGGCGCAGATACGCAGTATTTT. This sequence encodes CASSSGGGADTQYF. V and J are TRBV5-4 and TRBJ2-3; 8 nucleotides match TRBD2. This CDR3 spans 14 amino acids. Looked up from germline, CDR1 is SGHNT and CDR2 is YYREEE (reference sequence). After removal of 3 bases from V and 4 bases from J, the junction contained 4 bases not matched to a gene. The full variable domain, completed using reference TRBV5-4 and TRBJ2-3, is ETGVTQSPTHLIKTRGQQVTLRCSSQSGHNTVSWYQQALGQGPQFIFQYYREEENGRGNFPPRFSGLQFPNYSSELNVNALELDDSALYLCASSSGGGADTQYFGPGTRLTVL.

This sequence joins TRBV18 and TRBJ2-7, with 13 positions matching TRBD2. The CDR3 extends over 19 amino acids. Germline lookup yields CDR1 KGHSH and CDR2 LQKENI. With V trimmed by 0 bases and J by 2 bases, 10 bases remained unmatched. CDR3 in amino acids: CASSPPGLAGPGGPYEQYF. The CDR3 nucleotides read TGTGCCAGCTCACCACCGGGACTAGCGGGACCCGGGGGACCCTACGAGCAGTACTTC.

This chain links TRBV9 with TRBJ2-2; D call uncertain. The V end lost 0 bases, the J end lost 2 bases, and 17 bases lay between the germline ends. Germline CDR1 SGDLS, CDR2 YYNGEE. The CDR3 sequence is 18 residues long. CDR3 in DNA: TGTGCCAGCAGCGTAGCTACGTTTGAGGCGGCAAACACCGGGGAGCTGTTTTTT. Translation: CASSVATFEAANTGELFF.

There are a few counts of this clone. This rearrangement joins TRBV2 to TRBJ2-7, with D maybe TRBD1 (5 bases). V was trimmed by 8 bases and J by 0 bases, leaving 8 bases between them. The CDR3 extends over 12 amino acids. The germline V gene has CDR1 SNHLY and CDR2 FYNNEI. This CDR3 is CASGQGSYEQYF. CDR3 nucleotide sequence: TGTGCCAGCGGTCAGGGCTCCTACGAGCAGTACTTC.

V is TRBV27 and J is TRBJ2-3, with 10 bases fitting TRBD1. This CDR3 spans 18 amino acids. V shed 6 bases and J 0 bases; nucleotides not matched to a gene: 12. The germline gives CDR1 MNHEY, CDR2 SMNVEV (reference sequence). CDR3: CASRKEDRGATSTDTQYF. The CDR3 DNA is TGTGCCAGCAGAAAAGAGGACAGGGGGGCTACTAGCACAGATACGCAGTATTTT.

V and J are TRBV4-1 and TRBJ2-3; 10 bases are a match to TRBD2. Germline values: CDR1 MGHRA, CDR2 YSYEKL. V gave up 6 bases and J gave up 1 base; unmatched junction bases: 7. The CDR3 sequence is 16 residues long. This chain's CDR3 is CASRPSGRAGTDTQYF. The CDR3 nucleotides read TGCGCCAGCAGGCCTAGCGGGAGAGCGGGCACAGATACGCAGTATTTT.

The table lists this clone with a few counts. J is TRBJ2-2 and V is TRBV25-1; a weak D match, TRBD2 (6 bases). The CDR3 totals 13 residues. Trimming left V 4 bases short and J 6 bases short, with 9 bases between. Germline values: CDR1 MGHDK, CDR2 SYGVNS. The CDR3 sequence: CASSGGLSGELFF. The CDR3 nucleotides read TGTGCCAGCAGTGGGGGACTTTCCGGGGAGCTGTTTTTT.